This T cell receptor beta chain was identified during a study of shared clonotypes between healthy human individuals (dated by TCRdb to 2018 to 2021). Regarding the study in general: A couple of women and a few men aged 18 to 49 years were included in the cohort. For each donor, CD4 naive and CD4 memory were each given three plates, CD8 naive was given two plates, and CD8 memory was given one plate. To estimate repertoire size and how much clonotype sharing occurs between individuals, the study deeply sequenced the blood TCR repertoires of roughly 5 healthy adults. To increase sequencing depth and limit assay-specific biases, different laboratories used diverse techniques to prepare libraries and sequence TCR repertoires. Leukapheresis yielded between about 0.94 and 10 billion PBMCs per donor. Overall study outcomes, separate from this receptor: Naive subsets generally had larger estimated clonotype richness than memory subsets. Only blood was sampled, and tissue TCR repertoires likely differ from those in blood. Sharing across several donors was observed for approximately 4.6% of naive CD4, 3.5% of naive CD8, 2% to 2.5% of memory CD4, and over 0.3% of memory CD8 clonotypes. Compared with non-shared clonotypes, the clonotypes found in all four sorted-subset donors had higher generation probabilities. Pairwise subsampling indicated that sequencing depth was expected to affect the degree of clonotype sharing among donors. Because the study included only a small number of donors, the genetic and exposure-history diversity represented was limited. Rarefaction of sorted-subset datasets indicated incomplete sequencing despite the large sequencing depth.

Using the deep immunoSEQ assay, TCR CDR3 regions were amplified from genomic DNA by multiplex PCR. For each cell subset, the extracted genomic DNA was distributed evenly across all wells of several immunoSEQ 96-well plates, and each plate served as one replicate. For sorted subsets, each replicate PCR was loaded with around 200 ng genomic DNA, equivalent to roughly 30,000 T cell genomes. Purified libraries were measured with a Qubit 3.0 fluorometer, size-checked on a Bioanalyzer 2100, and measured again with the KAPA Library Quantification kit. Every immunoSEQ 96-well plate was sequenced on a separate single-read 150-cycle Illumina NextSeq 550 flow cell. On the authors' methods: Because only junctional sequences without quality scores were contained in the immunoSEQ output, filtering matching that applied to full-length reads could not be performed. Sequences were annotated with PyIR, a Python wrapper for IgBLAST v1.9, and V/J genes and CDR3 were assigned using IMGT germline references. Any read was removed if the V/J assignment was weak (E-value above 1e-6), the CDR3 was missing, or the read contained stop codons, out-of-frame junctions, or ambiguous translated residues. V3J clonotypes were defined as sequences sharing an identical inferred V gene, J gene, and CDR3 amino acid sequence. Percentage overlap between repertoires was computed as shared unique clonotypes divided by the size of the smaller repertoire. Repertoire richness was assessed with RTK rarefaction, the Chao1 estimator, and Recon v2.1 estimates of unobserved clonotypes. OLGA was used to compute generation probabilities for all TCRbeta clonotypes that the gDNA method yielded from a handful of donors. Drawn from immuneACCESS, this table holds only the in-frame rearrangements with V and J called that TCRdb kept. Clones are partly lost; checked studies trace under half to an unresolved V gene and leave the rest unexplained. V and J calls and clone size come straight from that table; D and trimming were deduced from the DNA. This sample holds more than 1 million clones; 70% to 80% were observed only once. Of the sample, approximately 0.5% is held by the ten largest clones.

Notes on this clone: Its antigen is still unknown. Per-base quality was not reported, and no clone a single base away is much larger than it.

The V and J ends are trimmed by 6 bases and 0 bases, leaving 11 bases between them. The CDR3 numbers 14 residues from cysteine through phenylalanine. Left in the record is the CDR3 DNA by itself, 42 bases read in frame from the first base. The CDR1 and CDR2 encoded by the germline V gene are SNHLY and FYNNEI. Healthy HIV-negative adults with no recently reported acute infections or vaccinations were included as donors. Every donor was a Caucasian adult residing in Nashville, Tennessee, USA. CD4+ T cells were enriched by magnetic negative selection; naive cells were then positively selected on CD45RA, and the negative fraction formed the memory subset. After blood collection by leukapheresis, PBMCs were isolated using Ficoll-Histopaque density gradient centrifugation and then cryopreserved in the vapor phase of liquid nitrogen. Analytical flow cytometry was used to check the purity and quantity of each magnetically sorted T cell population. Genomic DNA was isolated from every sorted fraction and measured by UV absorbance on a Nanodrop 2000c.

The chain is assembled from TRBV2 and TRBJ1-2, and the D gene may be TRBD1, 6 bases matching. The sequence was collected from a man aged 18-30 years in good health. Some clones in this sample may be carry-over from other donors' samples. The sample was memory CD4+ T cells from PBMCs. The intended sense of this specimen's cell subset or site label: CD45RA-negative fraction. The CDR3: CASRKGQANYGYTF. The DNA is TGTGCCAGCAGAAAGGGACAAGCTAACTATGGCTACACCTTC.